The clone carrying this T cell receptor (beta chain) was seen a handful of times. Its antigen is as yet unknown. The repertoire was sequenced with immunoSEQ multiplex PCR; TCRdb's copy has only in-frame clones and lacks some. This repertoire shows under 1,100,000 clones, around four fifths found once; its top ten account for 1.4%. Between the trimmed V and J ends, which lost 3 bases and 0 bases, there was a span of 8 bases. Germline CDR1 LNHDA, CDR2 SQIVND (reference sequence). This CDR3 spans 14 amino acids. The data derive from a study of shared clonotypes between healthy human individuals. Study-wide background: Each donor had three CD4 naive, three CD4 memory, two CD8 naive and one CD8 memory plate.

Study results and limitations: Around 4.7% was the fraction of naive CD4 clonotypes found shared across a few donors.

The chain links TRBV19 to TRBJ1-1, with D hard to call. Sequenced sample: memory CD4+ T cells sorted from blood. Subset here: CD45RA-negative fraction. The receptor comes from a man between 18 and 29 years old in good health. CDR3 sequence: CASSISALNTEAFF. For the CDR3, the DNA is TGTGCCAGTAGTATTAGTGCTCTGAACACTGAAGCTTTCTTT.